The T cell receptor (beta chain) described here comes from a study of a mutant IDH1 vaccine in newly diagnosed glioma. Study in general: Following radiotherapy alone, or alongside temozolomide cycles, vaccination was started after an interval of 4-6 weeks. Treated patients were about 60% male, about 38% female, mean age around 40 years. Earlier care involved radiotherapy, temozolomide, or both, and the majority received both.

As for this clone: The antigen remains unidentified.

Noted time point: week 5, during vaccination. What each vaccine dose contained was 300 ug of mutant IDH1 20-mer peptide, accompanied by topical imiquimod. Tumors from donors were new WHO grade 3 or 4 IDH1-mutant astrocytomas with ATRX loss. This CDR3 comprises 16 residues. V gave up 8 bases and J gave up 11 bases, with 30 bases separating them. The germline V gene encodes CDR1 SEHNR and CDR2 FQNEAQ (reference sequence). Clones were read by immunoSEQ multiplex PCR, and TCRdb kept only the in-frame ones, dropping some. The sample has approximately 40,000 clones, 75% to 80% seen once. V gene TRBV7-9 combines with J gene TRBJ1-1; D is perhaps TRBD1 (5 bases). Sample: PBMCs, taken from a glioma patient whose treatment included an IDH1 peptide vaccine. The TCR was taken from a man aged 40-50 years with glioma. CDR3 in amino acids: CASADSGPILGLKAFF. Written as DNA, the CDR3 is TGTGCCAGCGCGGACTCGGGGCCTATCCTGGGCCTGAAGGCTTTCTTT.